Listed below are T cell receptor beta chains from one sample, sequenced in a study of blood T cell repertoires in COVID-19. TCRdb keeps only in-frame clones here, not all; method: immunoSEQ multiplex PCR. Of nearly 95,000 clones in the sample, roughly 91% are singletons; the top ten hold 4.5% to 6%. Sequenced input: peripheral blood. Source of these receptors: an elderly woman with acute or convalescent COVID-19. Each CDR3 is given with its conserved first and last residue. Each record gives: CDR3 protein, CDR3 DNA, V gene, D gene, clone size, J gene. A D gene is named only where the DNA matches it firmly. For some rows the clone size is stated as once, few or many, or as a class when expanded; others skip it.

cdr3_aa: CASSSSAPNTEAFF
cdr3_nt: TGTGCCAGTAGTTCCTCAGCGCCGAACACTGAAGCTTTCTTT
v_call: TRBV19
d_call: NA
clone_size: NA
j_call: TRBJ1-1

cdr3_aa: CASRPRVYTQYF
cdr3_nt: TGTGCCAGCAGACCCCGAGTTTATACGCAGTATTTT
v_call: TRBV2
d_call: NA
clone_size: NA
j_call: TRBJ2-3

cdr3_aa: CASSPRDRLGHEQYF
cdr3_nt: TGTGCCAGCAGCCCGAGGGACAGGCTGGGCCACGAGCAGTACTTC
v_call: TRBV6-5
d_call: TRBD1
clone_size: once
j_call: TRBJ2-7

cdr3_aa: CASRAGETQYF
cdr3_nt: TGTGCCAGCAGAGCAGGAGAGACCCAGTACTTC
v_call: TRBV6-6
d_call: NA
clone_size: NA
j_call: TRBJ2-5

cdr3_aa: CAGGGPKETQYF
cdr3_nt: TGTGCCGGCGGGGGCCCCAAAGAGACCCAGTACTTC
v_call: TRBV2
d_call: NA
clone_size: once
j_call: TRBJ2-5

cdr3_aa: CASLVRVQETQYF
cdr3_nt: TGTGCCAGCTTGGTCAGGGTCCAAGAGACCCAGTACTTC
v_call: TRBV2
d_call: NA
clone_size: NA
j_call: TRBJ2-5

cdr3_aa: CASTAGLAGVDEQFF
cdr3_nt: TGCGCCAGCACCGCGGGACTAGCGGGAGTTGATGAGCAGTTCTTC
v_call: TRBV5-1
d_call: TRBD2
clone_size: NA
j_call: TRBJ2-1

cdr3_aa: CASSLRTGMNTEAFF
cdr3_nt: TGCGCCAGCAGCCTCCGGACAGGGATGAACACTGAAGCTTTCTTT
v_call: TRBV5-1
d_call: TRBD1
clone_size: NA
j_call: TRBJ1-1

cdr3_aa: CASSPLLASSYNEQFF
cdr3_nt: TGTGCCAGCAGCCCCCTCTTAGCGAGCTCCTACAATGAGCAGTTCTTC
v_call: TRBV3-1/TRBV3-2
d_call: NA
clone_size: NA
j_call: TRBJ2-1

cdr3_aa: CASSARLAGGSDTQYF
cdr3_nt: TGTGCCAGCAGCGCCCGACTAGCGGGGGGCTCAGATACGCAGTATTTT
v_call: TRBV11-2
d_call: TRBD2
clone_size: NA
j_call: TRBJ2-3

cdr3_aa: CASIGRVYNEQFF
cdr3_nt: TGTGCCAGCATTGGCAGGGTATACAATGAGCAGTTCTTC
v_call: TRBV6-5
d_call: NA
clone_size: NA
j_call: TRBJ2-1

cdr3_aa: CASSLGQASNYGYTF
cdr3_nt: TGTGCCAGCAGCCTAGGACAGGCTTCTAACTATGGCTACACCTTC
v_call: TRBV5-4
d_call: TRBD1
clone_size: NA
j_call: TRBJ1-2

cdr3_aa: CASSARQGQPQHF
cdr3_nt: TGTGCCAGCAGCGCGAGACAGGGTCAGCCCCAGCATTTT
v_call: TRBV9
d_call: TRBD1
clone_size: NA
j_call: TRBJ1-5

cdr3_aa: CASRSGNTIYF
cdr3_nt: TGTGCCAGCCGGTCTGGAAACACCATATATTTT
v_call: TRBV3-1/TRBV3-2
d_call: NA
clone_size: NA
j_call: TRBJ1-3

cdr3_aa: CASSATSGVTDTQYF
cdr3_nt: TGCGCCAGCAGCGCCACTAGCGGGGTCACAGATACGCAGTATTTT
v_call: TRBV5-1
d_call: TRBD2
clone_size: once
j_call: TRBJ2-3

cdr3_aa: CASSQRLTSGGAGSTDTQYF
cdr3_nt: TGCGCCAGCAGCCAACGCCTCACTAGCGGGGGGGCCGGTAGCACAGATACGCAGTATTTT
v_call: TRBV4-3
d_call: TRBD2
clone_size: once
j_call: TRBJ2-3

cdr3_aa: CASSLGGQKETQYF
cdr3_nt: TGTGCCAGCAGCTTAGGGGGACAGAAAGAGACCCAGTACTTC
v_call: TRBV7-6
d_call: TRBD1
clone_size: NA
j_call: TRBJ2-5

cdr3_aa: CASSRYELAGGPNEQFF
cdr3_nt: TGCGCCAGCAGCCGATACGAACTAGCGGGAGGTCCCAATGAGCAGTTCTTC
v_call: TRBV5-1
d_call: TRBD2
clone_size: NA
j_call: TRBJ2-1

cdr3_aa: CASSFGGRTDTQYF
cdr3_nt: TGTGCCAGCAGTTTCGGGGGGCGAACAGATACGCAGTATTTT
v_call: TRBV27
d_call: NA
clone_size: NA
j_call: TRBJ2-3

cdr3_aa: CAISEGTGFPYF
cdr3_nt: TGTGCCATCAGTGAGGGGACAGGGTTTCCGTACTTC
v_call: TRBV10-3
d_call: TRBD1
clone_size: NA
j_call: TRBJ2-5

cdr3_aa: CASSDAGGTDTQYF
cdr3_nt: TGTGCCAGCAGTGATGCCGGGGGCACAGATACGCAGTATTTT
v_call: TRBV25-1
d_call: NA
clone_size: few
j_call: TRBJ2-3

cdr3_aa: CAIKRTGVSHEQYF
cdr3_nt: TGTGCCATCAAGAGGACAGGGGTATCGCACGAGCAGTACTTC
v_call: TRBV10-3
d_call: TRBD1
clone_size: NA
j_call: TRBJ2-7

cdr3_aa: CASSIPGYNEQFF
cdr3_nt: TGTGCCAGTAGTATACCCGGGTACAATGAGCAGTTCTTC
v_call: TRBV19
d_call: NA
clone_size: NA
j_call: TRBJ2-1

cdr3_aa: CASSAGQEKQPQHF
cdr3_nt: TGTGCCAGCTCAGCGGGACAGGAAAAACAGCCCCAGCATTTT
v_call: TRBV18
d_call: TRBD1
clone_size: NA
j_call: TRBJ1-5

cdr3_aa: CATGHVQETQYF
cdr3_nt: TGTGCCACGGGACACGTGCAAGAGACCCAGTACTTC
v_call: TRBV7-5
d_call: NA
clone_size: NA
j_call: TRBJ2-5

cdr3_aa: CASSQERHLGGGGEQYF
cdr3_nt: TGTGCCAGCAGCCAAGAACGGCATCTGGGTGGCGGTGGAGAGCAGTACTTC
v_call: TRBV3-1/TRBV3-2
d_call: NA
clone_size: NA
j_call: TRBJ2-7

cdr3_aa: CASSLTGTGSEQFF
cdr3_nt: TGTGCCAGCAGCTTAACCGGGACAGGGAGTGAGCAGTTCTTC
v_call: TRBV7-3
d_call: TRBD1
clone_size: NA
j_call: TRBJ2-1

cdr3_aa: CASSLEGGPQHF
cdr3_nt: TGCGCCAGCAGCTTGGAAGGGGGGCCCCAGCATTTT
v_call: TRBV5-1
d_call: NA
clone_size: NA
j_call: TRBJ1-5

cdr3_aa: CASSRDREGNTIYF
cdr3_nt: TGTGCCAGCTCACGGGACAGGGAAGGAAACACCATATATTTT
v_call: TRBV18
d_call: TRBD1
clone_size: NA
j_call: TRBJ1-3

cdr3_aa: CSVLQGARTEAFF
cdr3_nt: TGCAGCGTTCTACAGGGGGCGCGGACTGAAGCTTTCTTT
v_call: TRBV29-1
d_call: TRBD1
clone_size: NA
j_call: TRBJ1-1

cdr3_aa: CASRRQGATNEKLFF
cdr3_nt: TGTGCCAGCAGGAGACAGGGGGCAACTAATGAAAAACTGTTTTTT
v_call: TRBV6-5
d_call: TRBD1
clone_size: few
j_call: TRBJ1-4

cdr3_aa: CASSLGPTGGRYGYTF
cdr3_nt: TGCGCCAGCAGCTTGGGCCCCACAGGGGGCCGCTATGGCTACACCTTC
v_call: TRBV5-1
d_call: TRBD1
clone_size: NA
j_call: TRBJ1-2

cdr3_aa: CASETVSVTQYF
cdr3_nt: TGTGCCAGCGAAACGGTCTCGGTCACCCAGTACTTC
v_call: TRBV2
d_call: NA
clone_size: NA
j_call: TRBJ2-5

cdr3_aa: CASRSAGQGVEKLFF
cdr3_nt: TGTGCCAGCAGGTCGGCGGGACAGGGGGTGGAAAAACTGTTTTTT
v_call: TRBV27
d_call: TRBD1
clone_size: NA
j_call: TRBJ1-4

cdr3_aa: CASSPLAGGEQYF
cdr3_nt: TGTGCCAGTAGTCCCCTGGCGGGGGGCGAGCAGTACTTC
v_call: TRBV19
d_call: TRBD2
clone_size: NA
j_call: TRBJ2-7

cdr3_aa: CASSQAREVSTDTQYF
cdr3_nt: TGTGCCAGCAGCCAAGCGCGGGAGGTTAGCACAGATACGCAGTATTTT
v_call: TRBV4-2
d_call: TRBD2
clone_size: NA
j_call: TRBJ2-3

cdr3_aa: CASSLSGGAEAFF
cdr3_nt: TGCGCCAGCAGCTTATCAGGGGGCGCTGAAGCTTTCTTT
v_call: TRBV5-1
d_call: TRBD1
clone_size: NA
j_call: TRBJ1-1

cdr3_aa: CASSDQRQGNQPQHF
cdr3_nt: TGTGCCAGTAGTGACCAGAGACAGGGGAATCAGCCCCAGCATTTT
v_call: TRBV19
d_call: TRBD1
clone_size: NA
j_call: TRBJ1-5

cdr3_aa: CASSELGGANEKLFF
cdr3_nt: TGTGCCAGCAGTGAACTAGGAGGGGCAAATGAAAAACTGTTTTTT
v_call: TRBV6-1
d_call: NA
clone_size: NA
j_call: TRBJ1-4

cdr3_aa: CASSRGSGGLGQFF
cdr3_nt: TGTGCCAGCAGCCGGGGGAGCGGGGGATTGGGGCAGTTCTTC
v_call: TRBV5-6
d_call: TRBD2
clone_size: NA
j_call: TRBJ2-1

cdr3_aa: CASSSPAGQGSEAFF
cdr3_nt: TGTGCCAGCAGTTCCCCGGCGGGACAGGGGTCTGAAGCTTTCTTT
v_call: TRBV28
d_call: TRBD1
clone_size: once
j_call: TRBJ1-1

cdr3_aa: CASSTPGDEQFF
cdr3_nt: TGTGCCAGCAGTACCCCAGGGGATGAGCAGTTCTTC
v_call: TRBV6-2/TRBV6-3
d_call: NA
clone_size: NA
j_call: TRBJ2-1

cdr3_aa: CATGLDSYEQYF
cdr3_nt: TGTGCCACTGGACTCGACTCCTACGAGCAGTACTTC
v_call: TRBV2
d_call: NA
clone_size: NA
j_call: TRBJ2-7

cdr3_aa: CASSPVAGLGTGELFF
cdr3_nt: TGTGCCAGCAGCCCAGTAGCGGGGCTAGGCACCGGGGAGCTGTTTTTT
v_call: TRBV5-4
d_call: TRBD2
clone_size: NA
j_call: TRBJ2-2